A selection of T cell receptor beta chains follows, all from one sample in a study of response to subunit inactivated influenza vaccine. TCRdb re-called the RT-PCR reads through MiXCR, storing one row per CDR3 protein. The sample lists hundreds of thousands of distinct CDR3 sequences, approximately 14% occurring once. Sequences were derived from PBMCs from blood, sampled 11 to 12 days after vaccination. These receptors were taken from a man aged 50 to 59 who received an inactivated influenza vaccine. Both conserved end residues are part of each CDR3. A D gene is named only where the DNA matches it firmly. Clone sizes are given selectively: once, few, many, or a class where the clone is expanded.

j_call,clone_size,d_call,cdr3_length,v_call,cdr3_nt,cdr3_aa
TRBJ2-3,few,TRBD1,15,TRBV3-1,TGTGCCAGCAGCCCTCAGGCAGGGGGCGCAGATACGCAGTATTTT,CASSPQAGGADTQYF
TRBJ2-7,few,-,16,TRBV4-1,TGCGCCAGCAGCCGCTCCGACAGCGCGGGTTCGTTCGAGCAGTACTTC,CASSRSDSAGSFEQYF
TRBJ2-5,few,-,12,TRBV29-1,TGCAGCGCCGTAACGGGTCAAGAGACCCAGTACTTC,CSAVTGQETQYF
TRBJ2-2,-,-,14,TRBV28,TGTGCCAGCAGTTTGGTCAAGACCACCGGGGAGCTGTTTTTT,CASSLVKTTGELFF
TRBJ2-3,many,TRBD1,11,TRBV20-1,TGCAGTTACAGGGGGAGGGATACGCAGTATTTT,CSYRGRDTQYF
TRBJ2-1,-,-,12,TRBV29-1,TGCAGCGCCGCGCCATATGGCAATGAGCAGTTCTTC,CSAAPYGNEQFF
TRBJ1-4,few,-,16,TRBV7-9,TGTGCCAGCAGCTTATCCTACACTCCAACTAATGAAAAACTGTTTTTT,CASSLSYTPTNEKLFF
TRBJ2-7,-,TRBD1,17,TRBV4-1,TGCGCCAGCAGCCAAGATGGTCGGCAGGGGGCGCACTACGAGCAGTACTTC,CASSQDGRQGAHYEQYF
TRBJ1-1,few,-,14,TRBV4-3,TGCGCCAGCAGCCAGGAAACGGCGAACACTGAAGCTTTCTTT,CASSQETANTEAFF
TRBJ2-2,few,-,13,TRBV7-2,TGTGCCAGCAGGTCAGGGGAGATCGGGGAGCTGTTTTTT,CASRSGEIGELFF
TRBJ2-1,-,TRBD2,16,TRBV27,TGTGCCAGCAGTCCAACCGGGACTAGCGGCTTTACCCAGCAGTTCTTC,CASSPTGTSGFTQQFF
TRBJ2-3,few,TRBD2,17,TRBV20-1,TGCAGTGCTACTTCTAGCGGGAGGAGAGGAGGCACAGATACGCAGTATTTT,CSATSSGRRGGTDTQYF
TRBJ1-3,few,-,15,TRBV5-1,TGCGCCAGCAGCTTGGAACCGGACACGGGAAACACCATATATTTT,CASSLEPDTGNTIYF
TRBJ1-2,many,-,11,TRBV12-3/TRBV12-4,TGTGCCAGCAGTAGTCGGGGCCCGTTGGCCTTC,CASSSRGPLAF
TRBJ2-3,-,TRBD1,18,TRBV4-3,TGCGCCAGCAGCCAAGAGAGGAACAGACAGGGTGTGGGAGATACGCAGTATTTT,CASSQERNRQGVGDTQYF